This TCR beta chain was captured in a study of blood T cell repertoires in COVID-19. Study-wide context: Samples taken during acute and convalescent COVID-19 were collected in the United States, Italy and Spain. From T cells, B-cell-depleted T cells, or PBMCs came the material, which was cDNA or gDNA.

V gave up 8 bases and J gave up 0 bases; unmatched junction bases: 11. From germline, CDR1 is SNHLY and CDR2 FYNNEI. This CDR3 comprises 16 residues. As originally analysed: Reference gene primer amplification gave nucleated cell count estimates. Using immunoSEQ multiplex PCR, the repertoire was profiled, and TCRdb retains in-frame clones only, with some absent. D and trimming come from the DNA, and the V and J calls and clone size come from that table. The sample records under 300,000 clones, about nine tenths being singletons. The sequence was collected from a woman in her forties who had recovered from COVID-19. The rearrangement joins TRBV2 to TRBJ1-1, with 8 positions matching TRBD1. The sequencing sample was made of peripheral blood. DNA of the CDR3: TGTGCCAGCGTACCTCGGACAGGGACAATGAACACTGAAGCTTTCTTT. It translates to CASVPRTGTMNTEAFF.